The 18 T cell receptor beta chains given below trace back to one sample, sequenced in a study of T cell repertoires in cytomegalovirus infection. One entry per CDR3 protein results from TCRdb running MiXCR on the reads. The data hold 300,000 to 400,000 distinct CDR3 sequences, with about 29% observed a single time. Antigens of these TCRs are unknown. Sequenced here: cultured PBMCs, sampled from culture after CMV antigen stimulation. The receptors here all came from a human donor in good health (CMV status not recorded). Some clones in this sample may be carry-over from other donors' samples.

Points on this clonotype: The junction and the germline gene differ at one end; a read error may be behind it. The V call is TRBV7-6, the J call TRBJ1-2; D unclear. Germline V gene data show CDR1 as SGHVS and CDR2 as FNYEAQ. CDR3 length: 13 residues. CDR3 loop: CASSLPGQEFCTF. The CDR3 region has the DNA TGTGCTAGCAGCCTTCCTGGGCAGGAGTTTTGCACCTTC.

The chain has TRBV7-9 and TRBJ1-2; 7 bases fit TRBD1. Trimming removed 1 base from V and 4 bases from J; junction bases left unmatched: 9. The CDR3 length is 16 residues. Germline CDR1 SEHNR, CDR2 FQNEAQ (reference sequence). As DNA, the CDR3 is TGTGCCAGCAGCTTAGGATCAACAGGGGTTCCCTATGGCTACACCTTC. Translating gives CASSLGSTGVPYGYTF.

This clonotype was detected a few times. The rearrangement joins TRBV20-1 to TRBJ1-5, with no clear D. V dropped 0 bases and J dropped 1 base, with 4 bases sitting between them. Germline V gives CDR1 DFQATT, CDR2 SNEGSKA (reference sequence). This CDR3 region has 13 residues. The CDR3 DNA sequence: TGCAGTGCTAGAGATCGGAGCAATCAGCCCCAGCATTTT. Translated: CSARDRSNQPQHF.

This clonotype was observed at least ten times. The V call is TRBV7-2, the J call TRBJ2-1; D is unclear. V was shortened by 5 bases and J by 7 bases, with 15 bases between the two germline ends. This CDR3 contains 14 residues. Germline V lookup: CDR1 SGHTA, CDR2 FQGNSA. The DNA for the CDR3 is TGTGCCAGCAGCCTAGGGCTGAGTGCAAATGAGCAGTTCTTC. Protein product: CASSLGLSANEQFF.

This clonotype was recorded many times. The gene calls are TRBV20-1 and TRBJ1-2, with 7 bases aligning to TRBD1. Germline CDR1 DFQATT, CDR2 SNEGSKA (reference sequence). Germline trimming cut 1 base from V and 7 bases from J; bases unmatched to any gene: 6. The CDR3 sequence is 13 residues long. DNA of the CDR3: TGCAGTGCTAGAGCGGTGACAGGGAGTGGCTACACCTTC. It translates to CSARAVTGSGYTF.

This chain connects TRBV6-1 to TRBJ2-7, with 9 bases identical to TRBD2. The trim removed 1 base at V and 2 bases at J, leaving 6 bases unmatched. Germline CDR1 reads MNHNS; CDR2 reads SASEGT. The CDR3 length is 16 residues. CDR3 loop: CASSEVLTSGTYEQYF. CDR3 DNA: TGTGCCAGCAGTGAAGTCCTGACTAGCGGAACCTACGAGCAGTACTTC.

V gene TRBV7-9 combines with J gene TRBJ1-4, with D unresolved. This CDR3 comprises 12 residues. CDR1 is SEHNR and CDR2 is FQNEAQ in the germline V gene (reference sequence). Trimming took off 6 bases at V and 7 bases at J, with 9 bases between the two ends. CDR3 protein: CASRKPLEKLFF. DNA for the CDR3: TGTGCCAGCAGAAAACCGCTTGAAAAACTGTTTTTT.

This CDR3 is CASSLDPGVATEAFF. CDR3 nucleotides: TGTGCCAGCAGCTTAGATCCGGGCGTGGCCACTGAAGCTTTCTTT. The chain couples TRBV11-2 to TRBJ1-1; no clear D. The CDR3 contains 15 residues. CDR1 and CDR2 from the germline V gene are SGHAT and FQNNGV. V was shortened by 0 bases and J by 4 bases, with 12 bases between the two germline ends.

About this clonotype itself: The junction departs from germline at one end; a sequencing error may be responsible. The J gene is TRBJ1-5, the V gene TRBV7-7; a weak D match, TRBD1 (6 bases). The CDR3 is 16 residues long. Germline CDR1 reads SSHAT; CDR2 reads FNYEAQ (reference sequence). The CDR3 DNA reads TGTGCTAGCAGCTCCTTGCCGCCGGGACAAAATCAGCCCCAGCATTTT. Translating gives CASSSLPPGQNQPQHF.

The V and J genes are TRBV11-2 and TRBJ1-2; tentatively, D is TRBD1 (5 bases). The CDR3 is 12 residues long. CDR1 SGHAT and CDR2 FQNNGV come from the germline V gene. Between the trimmed V and J ends, which lost 8 bases and 8 bases, there was a span of 15 bases. The CDR3 region has the DNA TGTGCCAGCGATGATGGGGGTGGCGGCTACACCTTC. This codes for CASDDGGGGYTF.

This clonotype has at least ten counts. V gene TRBV7-3 combines with J gene TRBJ2-3; D remains unclear. The CDR3 runs 15 residues. CDR1 is SGHTA, CDR2 FQGTGA, per germline. Between the trimmed V and J ends, which lost 0 bases and 3 bases, there was a span of 10 bases. The DNA for the CDR3 is TGTGCCAGCAGCTTAACAAGACTGGCGACAGATACGCAGTATTTT. Translated, it gives CASSLTRLATDTQYF.

The CDR3 sequence: CASSPPLGTEGMTTEAFF. DNA for the CDR3: TGTGCCAGTAGTCCCCCCCTCGGGACAGAGGGAATGACCACTGAAGCTTTCTTT. The chain recombines TRBV19 with TRBJ1-1, with TRBD1 matching over 7 bases. V lost 5 bases and J lost 4; bases outside the gene matches: 19. The germline V gene encodes CDR1 LNHDA and CDR2 SQIVND (reference sequence). The CDR3 has 18 residues.

This clonotype appeared once. The CDR3 here is CASSTGVGEKLFF. The CDR3 DNA reads TGTGCCAGCTCGACAGGGGTCGGGGAAAAACTGTTTTTT. The J gene is TRBJ1-4, the V gene TRBV18; TRBD1 matches at 8 bases. The germline CDR1 and CDR2 sequences are KGHSH and LQKENI. CDR3 length equals 13 residues. V gave up 6 bases and J gave up 8 bases; unmatched junction bases: 5.

The chain recombines TRBV5-1 with TRBJ1-5; D unresolved. This CDR3 spans 17 amino acids. V lost 3 bases to trimming and J lost 1 base, with 17 bases between them. Germline V gives CDR1 SGHRS, CDR2 YFSETQ. The CDR3, as DNA: TGCGCCAGCAGCTCGAACCGCCCGTTCCACAGCAATCAGCCCCAGCATTTT. Protein sequence: CASSSNRPFHSNQPQHF.

The chain uses TRBV20-1 and TRBJ1-2; D is possibly TRBD1 (6 bases). The CDR3 is 16 amino acids. In germline, CDR1 is DFQATT, CDR2 SNEGSKA (reference sequence). V lost 0 bases and J 7 bases, leaving 21 bases between the germline ends. The CDR3 coding sequence is TGCAGTGCTAGAGATAAGACAGGCCGACGGCGTTTTGGCTACACCTTC. It codes for CSARDKTGRRRFGYTF.

CDR3 sequence: CSATQTGGGYGYTF. Here the CDR3 DNA reads TGCAGTGCTACTCAGACAGGGGGCGGCTATGGCTACACCTTC. The chain combines TRBV20-1 with TRBJ1-2, with TRBD1 matching 10 bases. V trimming: 4 bases; J trimming: 4 bases; junction bases outside the gene matches: 6. CDR3 size: 14 residues. Looked up from germline, CDR1 is DFQATT and CDR2 is SNEGSKA (reference sequence).

The chain recombines TRBV6-4 with TRBJ2-6; D possibly corresponds to TRBD1 (5 bases). Per the germline V gene, CDR1 is MRHNA and CDR2 is SNTAGT. V dropped 6 bases and J dropped 2 bases, with 8 bases sitting between them. The CDR3 is 14 residues long. The CDR3 loop reads CASSRDTGANVLTF. The CDR3 nucleotides are TGTGCCAGCAGCAGGGATACTGGGGCCAACGTCCTGACTTTC.

The rearrangement uses TRBV20-1 and TRBJ2-7, with D possibly being TRBD2 (7 bases). CDR3 length: 14 residues. Germline V gene sequence: CDR1 DFQATT, CDR2 SNEGSKA (reference sequence). Trimming took 3 bases from V and 2 from J, leaving 14 bases between them. DNA of the CDR3: TGCAGTGCTAGCGATGGGGGGGGGCCCTACGAGCAGTACTTC. It is translated as CSASDGGGPYEQYF.